These 32 T cell receptor beta chains were sequenced from one sample in a study of blood T cells in healthy people across ages. A second 7 to 11 cycle PCR used barcoded and J-beta primers. TCRdb recomputed calls from the 5' RACE reads with MiXCR, one row per CDR3 protein. The data show hundreds of thousands of distinct CDR3 sequences, 20% to 25% seen once. This sample also appeared in a second study, on T cells of mothers and their children.

The sequencing input was blood. Every receptor here comes from a boy aged 10-17 years in good health.

The chain recombines TRBV5-1 with TRBJ1-1, with D unclear. This CDR3 spans 14 amino acids. With 4 bases removed from V and 6 bases from J, the gap between germline ends came to 16 bases. Per germline, CDR1 SGHRS and CDR2 YFSETQ. The CDR3 nucleotides are TGCGCCAGCAGCCTGGGTGTAAACCCCTCTGAAGCTTTCTTT. Its protein product is CASSLGVNPSEAFF. Using reference TRBV5-1 and TRBJ1-1 for the parts outside the CDR3, the full variable domain is KAGVTQTPRYLIKTRGQQVTLSCSPISGHRSVSWYQQTPGQGLQFLFEYFSETQRNKGNFPGRFSGRQFSNSRSEMNVSTLELGDSALYLCASSLGVNPSEAFFGQGTRLTVV.

The chain combines TRBV12-3 or TRBV12-4 with TRBJ2-6; 8 nucleotides align to TRBD1. V gave up 5 bases and J gave up 4 bases; unmatched junction bases: 10. The CDR3 spans 17 residues. In DNA, the CDR3 is TGTGCCAGCAGTCTCGGGACAGGTTCTCTAGGGGCCAACGTCCTGACTTTC. It yields the protein CASSLGTGSLGANVLTF.

This clonotype was seen a handful of times. This chain uses TRBV12-3 or TRBV12-4 with TRBJ2-6, with D unresolved. Trimming cost V 4 bases and J 4 bases, with 8 bases left between them. The CDR3 sequence is 14 residues long. This CDR3 is CASSSALGANVLTF. The CDR3 coding sequence is TGTGCCAGCAGTTCCGCCTTAGGGGCCAACGTCCTGACTTTC.

The chain combines TRBV12-3 or TRBV12-4 with TRBJ2-1; the D is unclear. V was clipped by 5 bases and J by 7 bases, with 9 bases between them. The CDR3 spans 12 residues. The CDR3 is CASSTMVNEQFF. CDR3 nucleotides: TGTGCCAGCAGTACTATGGTAAATGAGCAGTTCTTC.

In the case of this clonotype: One end of the junction is discordant with germline, which a read error may explain. The rearrangement uses TRBV20-1 and TRBJ2-3, with TRBD2 matching over 13 bases. The CDR3 loop spans 14 amino acids. Germline assignment: CDR1 DFQATT and CDR2 SNEGSKA (reference sequence). In DNA form, the CDR3 reads TGCAGTGCTGTACTAGCGGGAGGGCCAGATACACAGTATTTT. Its translation is CSAVLAGGPDTQYF.

This chain uses TRBV20-1 with TRBJ2-1; 8 nucleotides line up with TRBD2. Looked up from germline, CDR1 is DFQATT and CDR2 is SNEGSKA (reference sequence). The CDR3 loop spans 16 amino acids. The J segment lost 8 bases and the V segment lost 0 bases, leaving 12 bases of the junction unmatched. The CDR3 loop reads CSARDQAGGRLHEQFF. The CDR3 bases are TGCAGTGCTAGAGATCAAGCCGGCGGGAGGCTTCATGAGCAGTTCTTC.

The chain links TRBV29-1 to TRBJ2-1; TRBD2 aligns across 9 bases. The CDR3 is 15 residues long. Germline V CDR1 and CDR2: SQVTM, ANQGSEA. The CDR3 sequence is CSPIHGTSNYNEQFF. For the CDR3, the DNA is TGCAGTCCTATCCACGGGACTAGCAACTACAATGAGCAGTTCTTC.

This clonotype was observed a handful of times. The rearrangement links TRBV9 to TRBJ1-2; no definite D call. The germline V gene has CDR1 SGDLS and CDR2 YYNGEE. The CDR3 extends over 14 amino acids. Trimming took 0 bases from V and 8 from J, leaving 14 bases between them. CDR3: CASSVEVRGVGYTF. Written as DNA, the CDR3 is TGTGCCAGCAGCGTAGAGGTCCGGGGAGTGGGCTACACCTTC. The entire variable domain, with the rest obtained from reference TRBV9 and TRBJ1-2, is as follows: DSGVTQTPKHLITATGQRVTLRCSPRSGDLSVYWYQQSLDQGLQFLIQYYNGEERAKGNILERFSAQQFPDLHSELNLSSLELGDSALYFCASSVEVRGVGYTFGSGTRLTVV.

The chain carries TRBV20-1 and TRBJ2-5; TRBD2 aligns across 14 bases. There are 13 residues in the CDR3. Germline CDR1 DFQATT, CDR2 SNEGSKA (reference sequence). V was pared by 4 bases and J by 7 bases, with 2 bases of the junction left unmatched. CDR3 sequence: CSATTSGRGTQYF. For the CDR3, the DNA is TGCAGTGCTACGACTAGCGGGAGGGGGACCCAGTACTTC.

V usage is TRBV25-1 and J usage is TRBJ1-5, with TRBD1 as a possible D gene (5 bases). This CDR3 has 13 residues. In germline, CDR1 is MGHDK, CDR2 SYGVNS. Trimming took 1 base from V and 5 from J, leaving 6 bases between them. The CDR3 spells CASSEWGDQPQHF. CDR3 in DNA: TGTGCCAGCAGTGAATGGGGGGATCAGCCCCAGCATTTT.

This sequence joins TRBV9 and TRBJ2-2, with D hard to call. The V gene's germline CDR1 is SGDLS and CDR2 YYNGEE. This CDR3 comprises 14 residues. Between the trimmed V and J ends, which lost 1 base and 4 bases, there was a span of 8 bases. In DNA, the CDR3 is TGTGCCAGCAGCGTATCCTTTGTCACCGGGGAGCTGTTTTTT. Its protein product is CASSVSFVTGELFF. The variable domain in full, with the rest retrieved from reference TRBV9 and TRBJ2-2, is DSGVTQTPKHLITATGQRVTLRCSPRSGDLSVYWYQQSLDQGLQFLIQYYNGEERAKGNILERFSAQQFPDLHSELNLSSLELGDSALYFCASSVSFVTGELFFGEGSRLTVL.

This clonotype was picked up a small number of times. The rearrangement uses TRBV7-2 and TRBJ2-2; 12 bases fit TRBD2. V gave up 2 bases and J gave up 4 bases; unmatched junction bases: 2. Per the germline V gene, CDR1 is SGHTA and CDR2 is FQGNSA. The CDR3 runs to 16 residues. This CDR3 is CASSLRLAGVTGELFF. CDR3 in DNA: TGTGCCAGCAGCTTACGACTAGCGGGAGTCACCGGGGAGCTGTTTTTT.

This clonotype came up a few times. CDR3 amino acids: CASSHGVTGLHEQYF. DNA of the CDR3: TGTGCCAGCAGCCACGGTGTGACAGGGCTACACGAGCAGTACTTC. The chain links TRBV14 to TRBJ2-7; 7 positions match TRBD1. V was pared by 3 bases and J by 5 bases, with 10 bases of the junction left unmatched. In germline, CDR1 is SGHDN, CDR2 FVKESK. The CDR3 contains 15 residues.

This clonotype was counted only a few times. The gene calls are TRBV5-6 and TRBJ2-2; D may be TRBD1 or TRBD2 (5 bases each). The CDR3 extends over 16 amino acids. The V end was cut by 4 bases, the J end by 5 bases, with 18 bases between. Per the germline V gene, CDR1 is SGHDT and CDR2 is YYEEEE. The DNA for the CDR3 is TGTGCCAGCAGCCTGAACCCGGGACGTCATACCGGGGAGCTGTTTTTT. It encodes CASSLNPGRHTGELFF. Complete variable domain (other parts from reference TRBV5-6 and TRBJ2-2): DAGVTQSPTHLIKTRGQQVTLRCSPKSGHDTVSWYQQALGQGPQFIFQYYEEEERQRGNFPDRFSGHQFPNYSSELNVNALLLGDSALYLCASSLNPGRHTGELFFGEGSRLTVL.

This clonotype was seen a few times. This chain connects TRBV3-1 to TRBJ2-5; a possible D gene is TRBD2 (5 bases). Gene TRBJ2-1 matches the end of the DNA better, so the J call may be wrong. The CDR3 totals 20 residues. CDR1 and CDR2 (germline): LGHDT, YNNKEL (reference sequence). CDR3 sequence reads: CASSQDWKRTGKGFDNEQFF. The DNA for the CDR3 is TGTGCCAGCAGCCAAGATTGGAAGAGGACGGGGAAGGGATTTGACAATGAGCAGTTCTTC.

V is TRBV2 and J is TRBJ2-3, with D hard to call. Per the germline V gene, CDR1 is SNHLY and CDR2 is FYNNEI. The V and J ends lost 5 bases and 0 bases respectively, with 12 bases between them. This CDR3 is built from 15 residues. CDR3 protein: CASSKDFPSTDTQYF. CDR3 nucleotides: TGTGCCAGCAGTAAAGACTTTCCTAGCACAGATACGCAGTATTTT.

The rearrangement joins TRBV27 to TRBJ1-1; 8 bases fit TRBD1. Trimming took 3 bases from V and 10 from J; bases not matched to a gene: 13. Germline lookup yields CDR1 MNHEY and CDR2 SMNVEV (reference sequence). The CDR3 covers 15 residues. The CDR3 sequence is CASSFRDRGPVGAFF. The CDR3 DNA reads TGTGCCAGCAGTTTCCGAGACAGGGGTCCTGTTGGAGCTTTCTTT.

The chain links TRBV5-1 to TRBJ2-1; no reliable D call. The assigned J gene may be wrong: the sequence end matches TRBJ2-7 better. This CDR3 has 14 residues. CDR1 and CDR2 (germline): SGHRS, YFSETQ. The CDR3 loop reads CASSLAQSTYEQYF. CDR3 sequence (DNA): TGCGCCAGCAGCTTGGCCCAGTCCACCTACGAGCAGTACTTC.

The chain employs TRBV5-1 and TRBJ2-3; TRBD2 agrees at 7 bases. The V segment lost 4 bases and the J segment 4 bases; nucleotides outside the gene matches: 12. Germline CDR1 is SGHRS and CDR2 is YFSETQ. The CDR3 has 16 amino acids. The CDR3 loop reads CASSPAGGGRADTQYF. CDR3 DNA sequence: TGCGCCAGCAGCCCTGCCGGAGGAGGGAGGGCAGATACGCAGTATTTT.

This rearrangement joins TRBV29-1 to TRBJ2-7; D call uncertain. The assigned J gene may be wrong: the sequence end matches TRBJ2-5 better. Germline V gives CDR1 SQVTM, CDR2 ANQGSEA. There are 14 residues in the CDR3. The CDR3 DNA reads as TGCAGCGTTCCACACTTAGGGCGCCAAGAGACCCAGTACTTC. Translation: CSVPHLGRQETQYF.

This clonotype showed up just a few times. The chain carries TRBV7-9 and TRBJ2-7, with TRBD2 identical over 14 bases. The CDR3 spans 16 residues. Germline CDR1 is SEHNR and CDR2 is FQNEAQ (reference sequence). Trimming at V came to 6 bases and at J to 4 bases, leaving 8 bases not matched to a gene. CDR3 nucleotide sequence: TGTGCCAGCAGACTTGGACTAGCGGGAGGAAAGTACGAGCAGTACTTC. As protein: CASRLGLAGGKYEQYF. Complete variable domain (other parts from reference TRBV7-9 and TRBJ2-7): DTGVSQNPRHKITKRGQNVTFRCDPISEHNRLYWYRQTLGQGPEFLTYFQNEAQLEKSRLLSDRFSAERPKGSFSTLEIQRTEQGDSAMYLCASRLGLAGGKYEQYFGPGTRLTVT.

The chain combines TRBV29-1 with TRBJ2-3; 11 positions match TRBD1. The V and J ends lost 8 bases and 3 bases, in that order; junction bases with no gene match: 4. CDR1 and CDR2 (germline): SQVTM, ANQGSEA. The CDR3 runs to 13 residues. The CDR3 bases are TGCAGCTTCCGGGACAGGGGGACAGATACGCAGTATTTT. As protein: CSFRDRGTDTQYF.

The gene calls are TRBV27 and TRBJ1-2; 8 bases agree with TRBD1. J lost 8 bases, V lost 4 bases, and 12 bases had no gene match. The CDR3 has 15 residues. Per germline, CDR1 MNHEY and CDR2 SMNVEV (reference sequence). The DNA of the CDR3 is TGTGCCAGCAGTTCCCACGAACGACAGGGGAGCGGCTACACCTTC. It yields the protein CASSSHERQGSGYTF.

In the case of this clonotype: The germline gene is not matched at one end of the junction; a read error may be the cause. The rearrangement links TRBV20-1 to TRBJ2-5; 11 nucleotides agree with TRBD2. This CDR3 has 14 residues. Germline lookup yields CDR1 DFQATT and CDR2 SNEGSKA (reference sequence). The CDR3 DNA sequence: TGCAGTGCTAGCGGGACTAGCGGCCAACAGACCCAGTACTTC. It specifies CSASGTSGQQTQYF.

About this clonotype itself: This may stem from a read error, because a much larger clone lies one nucleotide away. The chain joins TRBV2 to TRBJ2-1; 9 nucleotides line up with TRBD2. There are 15 residues in the CDR3. CDR1 and CDR2 from the germline V gene are SNHLY and FYNNEI. The CDR3 DNA reads TGTGTCAGCAGTTTCTGGACTAGCGCGGACAATGAGCAGTTCTTC. Translation gives CVSSFWTSADNEQFF.

The J gene is TRBJ2-3, the V gene TRBV10-1, with 7 bases fitting TRBD2. Germline CDR1 WNHNN, CDR2 SYGVQD (reference sequence). The CDR3 runs 14 residues. V dropped 2 bases and J dropped 6; count of bases not matched to a gene: 5. The CDR3 region is CASSEIAGLDTQYF. CDR3 sequence (DNA): TGCGCCAGCAGTGAGATAGCGGGCCTTGATACGCAGTATTTT.

This clonotype was observed a few times. The gene calls are TRBV12-3 or TRBV12-4 and TRBJ1-4, with no clear D. V lost 6 bases and J 2 bases, leaving 13 bases between the germline ends. CDR3 length equals 15 residues. The CDR3 reads CASSPGSGTNEKLFF. The CDR3 DNA reads as TGTGCCAGCAGCCCCGGCAGCGGGACTAATGAAAAACTGTTTTTT.

The chain links TRBV24-1 to TRBJ2-1, with 11 bases fitting TRBD2. The CDR3 length is 18 residues. The germline gives CDR1 KGHDR, CDR2 SFDVKD. V shed 5 bases, J shed 1 base, and the junction held 9 bases outside the gene matches. The CDR3 DNA reads TGTGCCACCAGTGGAAATAGCGGGGGGGCCCGATCCTACAATGAGCAGTTCTTC. Protein sequence: CATSGNSGGARSYNEQFF.

The chain employs TRBV15 and TRBJ2-5; no definite D call. Germline V lookup: CDR1 LNHNV, CDR2 YYDKDF (reference sequence). V was cut by 0 bases and J by 1 base, with 6 bases left in between. The CDR3 contains 14 residues. The CDR3 coding sequence is TGTGCCACCAGCAGAGACAGGTCCCAAGAGACCCAGTACTTC. Translated, it gives CATSRDRSQETQYF.

This clonotype has just a few counts. The chain links TRBV9 to TRBJ1-2; TRBD1 aligns across 7 bases. This CDR3 comprises 14 residues. From germline, CDR1 is SGDLS and CDR2 YYNGEE. V lost 4 bases, J lost 0 bases, and 3 bases stayed unmatched. DNA for the CDR3: TGTGCCAGCAGCTCAGGGACAGCTAACTATGGCTACACCTTC. It codes for CASSSGTANYGYTF.

This clonotype was picked up a small number of times. This chain uses TRBV6-6 with TRBJ1-5; D is ambiguous. V was shortened by 5 bases and J by 9 bases, with 11 bases between the two germline ends. Germline loops: CDR1 MNHNY, CDR2 SVGAGI (reference sequence). The CDR3 has 12 residues. The CDR3 spells CASSEDWWPQHF. CDR3 DNA: TGTGCCAGCAGTGAGGACTGGTGGCCCCAGCATTTT.

The V gene is TRBV29-1, the J gene TRBJ2-1; 9 bases are shared with TRBD2. Germline CDR1 and CDR2: SQVTM and ANQGSEA. V lost 4 bases to trimming and J lost 4 bases; unmatched junction nucleotides: 11. This CDR3 comprises 16 residues. Here the CDR3 reads CSVASGIAVGYNEQFF. For the CDR3, the DNA is TGCAGCGTTGCTAGCGGGATTGCAGTCGGGTACAATGAGCAGTTCTTC.